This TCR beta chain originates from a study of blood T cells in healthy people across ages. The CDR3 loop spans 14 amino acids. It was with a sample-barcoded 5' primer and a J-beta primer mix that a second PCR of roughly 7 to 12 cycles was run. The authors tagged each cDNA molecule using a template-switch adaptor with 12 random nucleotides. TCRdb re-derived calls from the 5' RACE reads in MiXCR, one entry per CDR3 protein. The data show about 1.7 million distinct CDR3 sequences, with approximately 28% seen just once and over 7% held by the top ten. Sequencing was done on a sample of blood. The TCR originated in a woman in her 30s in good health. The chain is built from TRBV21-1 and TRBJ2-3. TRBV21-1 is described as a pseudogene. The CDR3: CASRGLREQDTQYF. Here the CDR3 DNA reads TGTGCCAGCAGGGGTCTACGCGAGCAAGATACGCAGTATTTT.